These T cell receptor beta chains were read from a single sample in a study of T cell changes during pregnancy in multiple sclerosis. Some clones are missing from TCRdb's copy, which holds only in-frame ones; the method was immunoSEQ multiplex PCR. The profile shows about 97,000 clones, about nine tenths of them singletons. Sequenced material: peripheral blood, taken in the second trimester of pregnancy. The receptors here all came from a female donor in good health, enrolled as a control in a pregnancy study. The CDR3 runs from the conserved cysteine through the conserved F or W. The D gene is left open where the match is weak. Clone size is shown for a subset of rows, as once, few, many or a class of expanded clone.

V gene,J gene,D gene,clone size,CDR3 DNA,CDR3 protein
TRBV27,TRBJ1-2,NA,NA,TGTGCCAGCAGCCTACACAGGGTCCATGGCTACACCTTC,CASSLHRVHGYTF
TRBV14,TRBJ1-5,NA,few,TGTGCCAGCAGCCAAGATTTTCGTCAGCCCCAGCATTTT,CASSQDFRQPQHF
TRBV11-3,TRBJ2-1,NA,NA,TGTGCCAGCAGCTTCGTACTAGCTGGTAGAAATGAGCAGTTCTTC,CASSFVLAGRNEQFF
TRBV4-3,TRBJ1-2,NA,once,TGCGCCAGCAGCCTATCGAGGAGCCAAGGCTATGGCTACACCTTC,CASSLSRSQGYGYTF
TRBV27,TRBJ2-4,NA,NA,TGTGCCAGCACCTCTCGGGGGGCCAAAAACATTCAGTACTTC,CASTSRGAKNIQYF
TRBV6-5,TRBJ2-7,NA,once,TGTGCCAGTCGGCAAGACAGCTACGAGCAGTACTTC,CASRQDSYEQYF
TRBV27,TRBJ2-7,NA,NA,TGTGCCAGCAGTTTTACAGGCTACCTTAGCTCCTACGAGCAGTACTTC,CASSFTGYLSSYEQYF
TRBV29-1,TRBJ2-6,TRBD1,NA,TGCAGCGTTGGCTACACCCCGGGACAGGGGGCGGAGGGGGCCAACGTCCTGACTTTC,CSVGYTPGQGAEGANVLTF
TRBV7-9,TRBJ1-1,NA,NA,TGTGCCAGCAGCTTCACGGGATTGGGAGGGGCTTTCTTT,CASSFTGLGGAFF
TRBV4-3,TRBJ2-7,TRBD2,once,TGCGCCAGCAGCCCCGGTCTAGCGGGATCCTCCTACGAGCAGTACTTC,CASSPGLAGSSYEQYF
TRBV5-1,TRBJ1-1,NA,NA,TGCGCCAGCAGCTTACAACAGGGGAACACTGAAGCTTTCTTT,CASSLQQGNTEAFF
TRBV6-5,TRBJ1-2,NA,few,TGTGCCAGCAGCCAGGGGCTCTATGGCTACACCTTC,CASSQGLYGYTF
TRBV10-1,TRBJ2-7,NA,once,TGCGCCAGCCGAGCCAGGCCCTTCTCCTACGAGCAGTACTTC,CASRARPFSYEQYF
TRBV30,TRBJ2-5,TRBD1,NA,TGTGCCTGGTCCCCAGGGGGCCGAGAGACCCAGTACTTC,CAWSPGGRETQYF
TRBV11-2,TRBJ2-7,TRBD2,NA,TGTGCCAGCAGCTTAGTATTGCTAGCGGGATTGGAGCAGTACTTC,CASSLVLLAGLEQYF
TRBV6-6,TRBJ2-7,NA,NA,TGTGCCAGTTTAGATACAGGGTCCTACGAGCAGTACTTC,CASLDTGSYEQYF
TRBV27,TRBJ1-5,NA,once,TGTGCCAGCAGTTTAACCCGACAGCGCAATCAGCCCCAGCATTTT,CASSLTRQRNQPQHF
TRBV11-2,TRBJ1-1,NA,NA,TGTGCCAGCAGCTTAGGCGCGGCGGCCAAGCAGCTTGAAGCTTTCTTT,CASSLGAAAKQLEAFF
TRBV7-2,TRBJ2-1,TRBD2,once,TGTGCCAGCAGCTTACGACCCCGCGGGGGTGAGCAGTTCTTC,CASSLRPRGGEQFF
TRBV27,TRBJ2-7,TRBD1,NA,TGTGCCAGCAGTACGTCAGCCGGGACAGGCCTTTCGTACGAGCAGTACTTC,CASSTSAGTGLSYEQYF
TRBV7-8,TRBJ1-5,TRBD1,NA,TGTGCCAGCAGCTGGAGACAGGGGAAGGCGGATCAGCCCCAGCATTTT,CASSWRQGKADQPQHF
TRBV9,TRBJ2-1,TRBD2,NA,TGTGCCAGCAGCGGTCGGGAGGGCTCCTACAATGAGCAGTTCTTC,CASSGREGSYNEQFF
TRBV28,TRBJ2-5,TRBD1,NA,TGTGCCAGCAGAGGCCAGGGGGTAATGAGGGAGACCCAGTACTTC,CASRGQGVMRETQYF
TRBV27,TRBJ2-2,TRBD1,NA,TGTGCCAGCAGCTCTACCGGGACAGGGAATGCCGGGGAGCTGTTTTTT,CASSSTGTGNAGELFF
TRBV5-6,TRBJ2-3,TRBD2,NA,TGTGCCAGCAGCTTGCAGCGGGAGCTGTCAGATACGCAGTATTTT,CASSLQRELSDTQYF
TRBV6-5,TRBJ2-5,TRBD2,NA,TGTGCCAGCAGTTACGGACTAGCGGGTCCGGAGACCCAGTACTTC,CASSYGLAGPETQYF
TRBV27,TRBJ1-2,TRBD1,few,TGTGCCAGCAGAAGTGACGGACAGGGGGTCTATGGCTACACCTTC,CASRSDGQGVYGYTF
TRBV18,TRBJ1-2,TRBD1,NA,TGTGCCAGCTCAGGACAGGGGCGACAGAATACTGGCTACACCTTC,CASSGQGRQNTGYTF
TRBV2,TRBJ2-3,TRBD2,NA,TGTGCTAGTCAAAGCGGGAGGGCCCGCACAGATACGCAGTATTTT,CASQSGRARTDTQYF
TRBV5-4,TRBJ2-2,TRBD1,NA,TGTGCCAGCAGCCAGAAGGACAGGGGGCCCACCGGGGAGCTGTTTTTT,CASSQKDRGPTGELFF
TRBV27,TRBJ1-1,NA,NA,TGTGCCAGCAGTTCCCCTCTTCAGGGCGTGCGGACTGAAGCTTTCTTT,CASSSPLQGVRTEAFF
TRBV7-6,TRBJ1-4,NA,NA,TGTGCCAGCAGCTTAGGGGGCGGGGATGAAAAACTGTTTTTT,CASSLGGGDEKLFF
TRBV19,TRBJ1-5,NA,NA,TGTGCCAGTAGATGGGGAGGGAGCGCGGGCAATCAGCCCCAGCATTTT,CASRWGGSAGNQPQHF
TRBV27,TRBJ1-4,NA,NA,TGTGCCAGCAGTTTATTCAGGTTGAGTAATGAAAAACTGTTTTTT,CASSLFRLSNEKLFF
TRBV7-6,TRBJ1-2,NA,NA,TGTGCCAGCAGCCCCCGGGGGGGGGCTGGCTATGGCTACACCTTC,CASSPRGGAGYGYTF
TRBV4-3,TRBJ1-1,NA,NA,TGCGCCAGCAGCCACCCCCGGGGATCCACTGAAGCTTTCTTT,CASSHPRGSTEAFF
TRBV7-9,TRBJ2-1,TRBD2,NA,TGTGCCAGCAGCTTAGCCTGGACTAGCTCTTACAATGAGCAGTTCTTC,CASSLAWTSSYNEQFF
TRBV5-1,TRBJ1-2,TRBD1,NA,TGCGCCAGCAGCTTATCAGGGGGGTCGTTTTATGGCTACACCTTC,CASSLSGGSFYGYTF
TRBV6-5,TRBJ1-4,NA,once,TGTGCCAGCAGTCCGAGACAGTCAACTAATGAAAAACTGTTTTTT,CASSPRQSTNEKLFF
TRBV16,TRBJ1-2,NA,NA,TGTGCCAGCAGCCAATTCGGGAGAGGCTACACCTTC,CASSQFGRGYTF